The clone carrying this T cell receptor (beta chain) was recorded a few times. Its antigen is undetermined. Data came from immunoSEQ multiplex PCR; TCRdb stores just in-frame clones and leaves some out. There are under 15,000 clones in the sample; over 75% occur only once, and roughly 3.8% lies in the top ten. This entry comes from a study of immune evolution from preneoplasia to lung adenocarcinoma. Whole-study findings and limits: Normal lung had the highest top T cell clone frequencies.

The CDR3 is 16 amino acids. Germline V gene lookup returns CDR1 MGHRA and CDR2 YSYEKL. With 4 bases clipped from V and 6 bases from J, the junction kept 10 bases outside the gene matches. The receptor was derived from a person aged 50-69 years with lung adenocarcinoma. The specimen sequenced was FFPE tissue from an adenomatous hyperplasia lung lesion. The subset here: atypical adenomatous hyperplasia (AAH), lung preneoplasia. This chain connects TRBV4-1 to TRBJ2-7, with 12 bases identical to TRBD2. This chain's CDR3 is CASSRWTSGISGEQYF. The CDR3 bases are TGCGCCAGCAGCCGATGGACTAGCGGGATCTCGGGCGAGCAGTACTTC.